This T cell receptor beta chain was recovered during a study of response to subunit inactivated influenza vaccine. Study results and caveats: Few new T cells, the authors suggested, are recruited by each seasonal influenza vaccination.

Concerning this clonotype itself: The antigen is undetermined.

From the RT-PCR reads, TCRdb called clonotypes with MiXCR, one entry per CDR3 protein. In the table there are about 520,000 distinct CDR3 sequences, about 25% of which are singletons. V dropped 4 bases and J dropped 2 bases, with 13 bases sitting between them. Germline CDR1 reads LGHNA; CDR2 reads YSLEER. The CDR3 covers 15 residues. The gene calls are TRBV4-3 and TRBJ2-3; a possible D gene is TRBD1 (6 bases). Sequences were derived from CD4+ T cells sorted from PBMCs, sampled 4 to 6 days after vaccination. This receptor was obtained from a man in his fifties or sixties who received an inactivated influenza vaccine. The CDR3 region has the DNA TGCGCCAGCAGCCCTGGCAGGGGATACACAGATACGCAGTATTTT. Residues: CASSPGRGYTDTQYF.